One and the same sample provided the 6 T cell receptor beta chains below, sequenced in a study of blood T cell repertoires in COVID-19. The method was immunoSEQ multiplex PCR; TCRdb's version includes in-frame clones alone and lacks a portion of them. The sample shows around 280,000 clones, 89% of them seen only once. Sequencing was performed on peripheral blood. The receptors shown here come from a woman aged 25 to 39 with COVID-19, enrolled during active disease.

This clone has a single count. The CDR3 coding sequence is TGTGCCAGCAGCCAGACGGGTCTGGAGACCCAGTACTTC. As protein: CASSQTGLETQYF. The genes are TRBV3-1 (or the pseudogene TRBV3-2) and TRBJ2-5; D not certain. Germline V lookup: CDR1 LGHDT, CDR2 YNNKEL (reference sequence). The CDR3 has 13 residues. The germline V and J ends were trimmed by 3 bases and 5 bases, with 10 bases remaining between them.

The gene calls are TRBV7-9 and TRBJ1-4; 7 positions match TRBD1. The CDR3 is 14 residues long. The V and J ends lost 5 bases and 8 bases, in that order; junction bases with no gene match: 8. CDR1 and CDR2 from the germline V gene are SEHNR and FQNEAQ (reference sequence). Here the CDR3 DNA reads TGTGCCAGCAGCCAAGGGGGCATAAGGGAAAAACTGTTTTTT. Its translation is CASSQGGIREKLFF.

The chain uses TRBV6-5 and TRBJ2-5; TRBD1 matches 8 bases. The CDR3 runs 15 residues. Trimming cost V 4 bases and J 4 bases; bases outside gene matches: 8. Germline assignment: CDR1 MNHEY and CDR2 SVGAGI. Written as DNA, the CDR3 is TGTGCCAGCAGTTTCTCCGGACAGGGACCAGAGACCCAGTACTTC. Protein: CASSFSGQGPETQYF.

The V and J genes are TRBV7-2 and TRBJ2-7, with D uncertain. The CDR3 totals 14 residues. Trimming cost V 1 base and J 9 bases, with 16 bases left between them. Looked up from germline, CDR1 is SGHTA and CDR2 is FQGNSA. CDR3 protein: CASSLVDLRGPQYF. CDR3 nucleotides: TGTGCCAGCAGCTTAGTTGATTTGCGTGGGCCGCAGTACTTC.

The V and J genes are TRBV10-3 and TRBJ1-2, with 8 positions matching TRBD1. Unmatched junction bases numbered 13, after V lost 5 bases and J lost 5 bases. Germline V gene sequence: CDR1 ENHRY, CDR2 SYGVKD. The CDR3 sequence is 16 residues long. CDR3: CAISSKTPGQVYGYTF. For the CDR3, the DNA is TGTGCCATCAGTTCGAAAACACCGGGACAGGTTTATGGCTACACCTTC.

V gene TRBV5-1 combines with J gene TRBJ1-3, with D perhaps matching TRBD1 (5 bases). Between the trimmed V and J ends, which lost 3 bases and 0 bases, there was a span of 10 bases. The CDR3 length is 15 residues. Germline CDR1 is SGHRS and CDR2 is YFSETQ. The CDR3 DNA reads as TGCGCCAGCAGCTGGGACTCAACCTCTGGAAACACCATATATTTT. Its protein product is CASSWDSTSGNTIYF. The whole variable domain, filled in from reference TRBV5-1 and TRBJ1-3, reads KAGVTQTPRYLIKTRGQQVTLSCSPISGHRSVSWYQQTPGQGLQFLFEYFSETQRNKGNFPGRFSGRQFSNSRSEMNVSTLELGDSALYLCASSWDSTSGNTIYFGEGSWLTVV.